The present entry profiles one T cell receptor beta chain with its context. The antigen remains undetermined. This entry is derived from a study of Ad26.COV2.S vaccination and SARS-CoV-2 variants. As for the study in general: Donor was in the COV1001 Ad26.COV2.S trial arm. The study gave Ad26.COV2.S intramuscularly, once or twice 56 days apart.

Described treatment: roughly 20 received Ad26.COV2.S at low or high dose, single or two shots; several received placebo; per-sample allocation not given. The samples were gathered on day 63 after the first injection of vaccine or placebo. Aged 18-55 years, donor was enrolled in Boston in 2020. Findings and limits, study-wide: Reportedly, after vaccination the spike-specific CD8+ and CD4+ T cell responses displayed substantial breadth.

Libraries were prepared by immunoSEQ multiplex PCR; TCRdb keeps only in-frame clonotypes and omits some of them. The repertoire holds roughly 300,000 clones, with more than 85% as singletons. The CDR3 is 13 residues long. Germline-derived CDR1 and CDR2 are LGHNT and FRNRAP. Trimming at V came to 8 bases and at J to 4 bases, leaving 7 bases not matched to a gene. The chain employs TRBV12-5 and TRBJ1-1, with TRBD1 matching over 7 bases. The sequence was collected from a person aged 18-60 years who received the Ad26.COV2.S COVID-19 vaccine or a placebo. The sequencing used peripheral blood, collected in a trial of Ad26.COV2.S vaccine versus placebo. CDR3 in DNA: TGTGCTAGTCTATCGACAGGGATCACTGAAGCTTTCTTT. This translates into CASLSTGITEAFF.